This T cell receptor beta chain derives from a study of CD8 T cells in ankylosing spondylitis. Broader study findings: Eight highly homologous variants formed a TCR beta motif that appeared characteristic of ankylosing spondylitis blood. Matched ankylosing spondylitis synovial fluid reportedly contained a significantly enriched population of disease-linked clones.

V trimming: 7 bases; J trimming: 3 bases; junction bases outside the gene matches: 6. Germline-derived CDR1 and CDR2 are SEHNR and FQNEAQ (reference sequence). The CDR3 is 15 residues long. This clonotype was recorded at least ten times. The antigen is undetermined. Researchers built TCR beta libraries using quantitative 5'-RACE with molecular barcodes. TCRdb called the 5' RACE reads again in MiXCR, with one record for every CDR3 protein. The sample lists about 330,000 distinct CDR3 sequences, around 8% occurring once. Sequencing input: blood, either unsorted or a sorted T cell fraction (not recorded which). The chain employs TRBV7-9 and TRBJ2-1, with 10 bases aligning to TRBD2. This sequence originates from a male donor with ankylosing spondylitis. This chain's CDR3 is CASNRLAGHYNEQFF. For the CDR3, the DNA is TGTGCCAGCAACAGACTAGCGGGCCACTACAATGAGCAGTTCTTC.